A selection of T cell receptor beta chains follows, all from one sample in a study of tumor-infiltrating lymphocytes in primary liver carcinoma. TCRdb fed the multiplex PCR reads into MiXCR, producing one record per CDR3 protein. The sample has about 320,000 distinct CDR3 sequences; around three fifths are singletons. The source material was peripheral blood. These receptors all come from a man aged 40-49 years with primary liver carcinoma and hepatitis B virus infection. Each CDR3 is given without its conserved first and last residue. A D gene is named only where the DNA matches it firmly.

j_call: TRBJ2-7
d_call: TRBD2
v_call: TRBV7-9
cdr3_aa: ASSLAPSGSNEQY

j_call: TRBJ2-7
d_call: -
v_call: TRBV20-1
cdr3_aa: SARTPKAGKVYEQY

j_call: TRBJ1-3
d_call: TRBD1
v_call: TRBV4-1
cdr3_aa: ASSLELDRGPGNTIY

j_call: TRBJ1-1
d_call: TRBD1
v_call: TRBV6-6
cdr3_aa: AGRRRTGLNTEAF

j_call: TRBJ2-2
d_call: -
v_call: TRBV4-2
cdr3_aa: ASSQVPGTGELF

j_call: TRBJ2-6
d_call: -
v_call: TRBV11-2
cdr3_aa: ASSSIRPTSSGANLLT

j_call: TRBJ1-5
d_call: -
v_call: TRBV12-5
cdr3_aa: ASVLRGDNFSNQPQH

j_call: TRBJ2-7
d_call: -
v_call: TRBV11-2
cdr3_aa: ANSLMRGEPGRGQY

j_call: TRBJ2-3
d_call: -
v_call: TRBV6-6
cdr3_aa: ASSQTGVSTDTQY

j_call: TRBJ2-3
d_call: -
v_call: TRBV20-1
cdr3_aa: SAEGVMEDTRY

j_call: TRBJ2-1
d_call: TRBD2
v_call: TRBV13
cdr3_aa: ASSLGRLARGEQF

j_call: TRBJ2-3
d_call: -
v_call: TRBV7-2
cdr3_aa: ASRWDPQADTQY

j_call: TRBJ2-5
d_call: -
v_call: TRBV5-4
cdr3_aa: ASSLNRDGQENQY

j_call: TRBJ1-4
d_call: TRBD1
v_call: TRBV6-1
cdr3_aa: ASDRDSNEKLF

j_call: TRBJ2-1
d_call: -
v_call: TRBV7-9
cdr3_aa: TSYPELSYEQF

j_call: TRBJ1-5
d_call: -
v_call: TRBV5-6
cdr3_aa: ASSPRGRGGEQPQR

j_call: TRBJ1-1
d_call: -
v_call: TRBV10-3
cdr3_aa: AISESLAGTGAF

j_call: TRBJ2-3
d_call: -
v_call: TRBV7-9
cdr3_aa: ASSLRESNTDTQY

j_call: -
d_call: TRBD1
v_call: TRBV6-2/TRBV6-3
cdr3_aa: ASTHKLTGRRTQY

j_call: TRBJ1-2
d_call: TRBD1
v_call: TRBV29-1
cdr3_aa: GVEEGQGKGYT

j_call: TRBJ2-6
d_call: TRBD1
v_call: TRBV11-3
cdr3_aa: ADSSGGASGANVLT

j_call: TRBJ2-7
d_call: TRBD1
v_call: TRBV12-3/TRBV12-4
cdr3_aa: ASSPQGVFSYEQY

j_call: TRBJ2-7
d_call: -
v_call: TRBV7-9
cdr3_aa: ASSSGLGYELY

j_call: TRBJ1-1
d_call: -
v_call: TRBV7-9
cdr3_aa: ASSDLTGTEAF

j_call: TRBJ1-2
d_call: -
v_call: TRBV10-3
cdr3_aa: AIRQEYGYT

j_call: TRBJ2-1
d_call: TRBD2
v_call: TRBV11-1
cdr3_aa: ASSFSGRGSNEQF

j_call: TRBJ2-1
d_call: TRBD2
v_call: TRBV6-1
cdr3_aa: ASSEPGLRDEQF

j_call: TRBJ2-3
d_call: -
v_call: TRBV7-9
cdr3_aa: ASSPNSGDTQY

j_call: TRBJ1-1
d_call: -
v_call: TRBV29-1
cdr3_aa: SVERGGTGAF

j_call: TRBJ2-7
d_call: -
v_call: TRBV6-5
cdr3_aa: ASSPDRVSYEQY

j_call: TRBJ1-5
d_call: -
v_call: TRBV4-3
cdr3_aa: ASSHSRGVDQPQH

j_call: TRBJ2-2
d_call: -
v_call: TRBV29-1
cdr3_aa: SVDPRNTGELF

j_call: TRBJ1-1
d_call: TRBD1
v_call: TRBV2
cdr3_aa: ASKGQANTEAF

j_call: TRBJ1-2
d_call: TRBD1
v_call: TRBV11-2
cdr3_aa: ASSFDRAGGYT

j_call: TRBJ2-1
d_call: -
v_call: TRBV29-1
cdr3_aa: SVPRGNEQL

j_call: TRBJ1-2
d_call: TRBD1
v_call: TRBV6-1
cdr3_aa: ASRQGMGYT

j_call: TRBJ2-2
d_call: -
v_call: TRBV4-3
cdr3_aa: ASSQDKGTNTGELF

j_call: TRBJ2-7
d_call: -
v_call: TRBV30
cdr3_aa: AWTPGRRGEQY

j_call: TRBJ1-4
d_call: -
v_call: TRBV7-9
cdr3_aa: ASSPSGGSHNEKLF

j_call: TRBJ2-3
d_call: -
v_call: TRBV6-6
cdr3_aa: ASTGGGTDKQY

j_call: TRBJ1-2
d_call: -
v_call: TRBV28
cdr3_aa: ACSSPTEANYGYT

j_call: TRBJ1-1
d_call: TRBD1
v_call: TRBV5-6
cdr3_aa: ASSPVQGADTEAL

j_call: TRBJ1-1
d_call: TRBD1
v_call: TRBV11-2
cdr3_aa: ANSAGQGRTEAF

j_call: TRBJ2-7
d_call: -
v_call: TRBV11-2
cdr3_aa: ASSQLLEQY

j_call: TRBJ1-1
d_call: -
v_call: TRBV30
cdr3_aa: AWMWGWNTEAF

j_call: TRBJ1-6
d_call: -
v_call: TRBV6-2/TRBV6-3
cdr3_aa: ASSYEAVNSPLR

j_call: TRBJ1-2
d_call: -
v_call: TRBV11-2
cdr3_aa: ASCAGIGFYGYT

j_call: TRBJ2-2
d_call: -
v_call: TRBV7-9
cdr3_aa: ASSPSPSADTGELF

j_call: TRBJ2-7
d_call: TRBD1
v_call: TRBV10-2
cdr3_aa: ASTVDVFGTGPYEQY

j_call: TRBJ2-7
d_call: TRBD2
v_call: TRBV11-2
cdr3_aa: ASSPRLAGATWGEQY